This TCR beta chain was captured by sequencing in a study of T cell clonality in common variable immunodeficiency. There are many counts of this clone. Its specificity is unknown. Read sequence stops 3 residues before the CDR3 end, and the germline J gene provides the missing end. CVID and control samples used equivalent genomic DNA input. Data came from immunoSEQ multiplex PCR; TCRdb stores just in-frame clones and leaves some out. The table lists fewer than 70,000 clones, with no singletons. Overall study results and limits: T cell subpopulation sequencing would be needed to explain CVID clonality. Reportedly, TCR beta sequences from common variable immunodeficiency showed fewer deletions and N-nucleotide insertions.

After removal of 7 bases from V and 4 bases from J, the junction contained 9 bases not matched to a gene. Looked up from germline, CDR1 is LNHDA and CDR2 is SQIVND (reference sequence). The CDR3 is 14 amino acids. The origin of this receptor is a person aged 18 to 75 in good health. J is TRBJ1-1 and V is TRBV19; 7 bases match TRBD1. The sequenced sample consisted of peripheral blood mononuclear cells. CDR3 region: CASTTDRAGTEAFF. Partial CDR3 DNA: TGTGCCAGTACTACTGACAGGGCTGGCACTGAA. The variable domain in full, with the rest retrieved from reference TRBV19 and TRBJ1-1, is DGGITQSPKYLFRKEGQNVTLSCEQNLNHDAMYWYRQDPGQGLRLIYYSQIVNDFQKGDIAEGYSVSREKKESFPLTVTSAQKNPTAFYLCASTTDRAGTEAFFGQGTRLTVV.